The present T cell receptor beta chain was sequenced within a study of cytomegalovirus exposure and HLA in healthy donors. PCR employed 60 Vbeta and 13 Jbeta primers. Produced via immunoSEQ multiplex PCR; TCRdb's table is partial and in-frame only. This sample has around 170,000 clones, with 80% found just once. Concerning this clone: Its antigen is unidentified.

Overall study findings and caveats: Excluded: some indistinguishable V segments such as TRBV6-2 and TRBV6-3. Researchers had no immune exposure information except CMV serostatus available.

Trimming left V 0 bases short and J 5 bases short, with 8 bases between. CDR3 size: 14 residues. Germline assignment: CDR1 SGHNT and CDR2 YYREEE (reference sequence). Sequenced: PBMCs. The clonotype originates from a man aged 35 to 55 in good health and CMV-seronegative. The rearrangement links TRBV5-4 to TRBJ2-2, with D perhaps matching TRBD1 (5 bases). This CDR3 is CASSLGQPTGELFF. The CDR3 DNA reads TGTGCCAGCAGCTTGGGACAGCCAACCGGGGAGCTGTTTTTT.